The rows below give T cell receptor beta chains drawn from one sample of a study of CD8 T cells in ankylosing spondylitis. Via MiXCR, TCRdb re-called the 5' RACE reads, giving one row per CDR3 protein. The data hold about 240,000 distinct CDR3 sequences, with around 7.8% observed a single time. The sequencing sample was made of blood, either unsorted or a sorted T cell fraction (not recorded which). The receptors here all came from a male donor with ankylosing spondylitis or in good health (not recorded which). The CDR3 runs from the conserved cysteine through the conserved F or W. The order of the fields is V gene, D gene, J gene, clone size, CDR3 protein, CDR3 DNA. The D gene is left open where the match is weak. Where a row states a size, it is once, few, many or the class of an expanded clone; other rows omit it.

>TRBV5-1|-|TRBJ1-2|many
CASRYRLAERSYTF
TGCGCCAGCAGATACCGACTCGCGGAGAGGAGCTACACCTTC
>TRBV24-1|-|TRBJ2-3|many
CATSDPSRGVDTQYF
TGTGCCACCAGTGATCCTTCGCGGGGTGTGGATACGCAGTATTTT
>TRBV28|TRBD1|TRBJ2-7|many
CASSSAWTGTTGSYEQYF
TGTGCCAGCAGTTCAGCATGGACAGGGACGACTGGTTCCTACGAGCAGTACTTC
>TRBV10-3|-|TRBJ1-1|many
CAVSLGWPRTEAFF
TGTGCCGTAAGCCTGGGATGGCCTCGGACTGAAGCTTTCTTT
>TRBV5-6|-|TRBJ1-3|many
CASSLWTFGNTIYF
TGTGCCAGCAGCTTGTGGACTTTTGGAAACACCATATATTTT
>TRBV12-3/TRBV12-4|-|TRBJ2-3|many
CASTGGDTDTQYF
TGTGCCAGCACCGGGGGAGATACAGATACGCAGTATTTT
>TRBV5-4|TRBD1|TRBJ1-1|many
CASSTPTGADTEAFF
TGTGCCAGCAGCACCCCGACAGGGGCCGACACTGAAGCTTTCTTT
>TRBV24-1|TRBD2|TRBJ2-5|many
CATSGGTSVQETQYF
TGTGCCACCAGTGGGGGGACTAGTGTCCAAGAGACCCAGTACTTC
>TRBV5-1|-|TRBJ2-1|few
CASSLDRRGTYNEQFF
TGCGCCAGCAGCTTGGATCGCAGGGGTACATACAATGAGCAGTTCTTC
>TRBV5-1|-|TRBJ2-5|many
CASSLDLEETQYF
TGCGCCAGCAGCTTGGACCTAGAGGAGACCCAGTACTTC
>TRBV20-1|-|TRBJ1-1|many
CSARDPGLLNTEAFF
TGCAGTGCTAGAGACCCGGGATTGCTGAACACTGAAGCTTTCTTT
>TRBV11-1|TRBD1|TRBJ2-5|-
CASSLPPGQQETQYF
TGTGCCAGCAGCTTACCCCCGGGACAGCAAGAGACCCAGTACTTC
>TRBV7-9|-|TRBJ2-7|many
CASSTTGPTYEQYF
TGTGCCAGCAGCACTACAGGGCCCACCTACGAGCAGTACTTC
>TRBV25-1|-|TRBJ1-1|many
CASSDGTGNTEAFF
TGTGCCAGCAGTGACGGGACGGGGAACACTGAAGCTTTCTTT
>TRBV29-1|TRBD1|TRBJ1-3|many
CSGWDRQFGNTIYF
TGCAGCGGTTGGGACAGGCAATTTGGAAACACCATATATTTT
>TRBV5-1|-|TRBJ2-5|once
CASSPGQAEGPQYF
TGCGCCAGCAGCCCAGGACAAGCTGAAGGGCCCCAGTACTTC
>TRBV20-1|-|TRBJ2-7|many
CSASPPTDSYEQYF
TGCAGTGCTAGCCCACCGACTGACTCCTACGAGCAGTACTTC
>TRBV3-1|-|TRBJ2-2|-
CASSRTEQGRATGELFF
TGTGCCAGCAGCCGGACAGAACAGGGAAGGGCCACCGGGGAGCTGTTTTTT
>TRBV5-1|TRBD2|TRBJ2-7|few
CASSLPTGGVSGNPYSYEQYF
TGCGCCAGCAGCCTCCCGACCGGGGGGGTTAGCGGGAATCCTTACTCCTACGAGCAGTACTTC
>TRBV4-3|-|TRBJ2-3|many
CASSVVASSPTDTQYF
TGCGCCAGCAGTGTCGTTGCCTCCTCGCCCACAGATACGCAGTATTTT
>TRBV29-1|-|TRBJ2-7|few
CSVRQSYEQYF
TGCAGCGTTAGACAGTCCTACGAGCAGTACTTC
>TRBV20-1|TRBD2|TRBJ2-3|many
CSASRLGAGVADTQYF
TGCAGTGCCAGTCGATTGGGAGCGGGAGTAGCAGATACGCAGTATTTT
>TRBV6-2/TRBV6-3|TRBD2|TRBJ2-7|few
CASSYGAGGTYEQYF
TGTGCCAGCAGTTACGGAGCGGGGGGAACCTACGAGCAGTACTTC
>TRBV29-1|-|TRBJ2-7|many
CSVAERDRSSYEQYF
TGCAGCGTCGCTGAGCGGGACAGGTCTTCCTACGAGCAGTACTTC
>TRBV20-1|-|TRBJ1-5|many
CSAAPQGNNQPQHF
TGCAGTGCGGCGCCCCAGGGGAACAATCAGCCCCAGCATTTT
>TRBV12-3/TRBV12-4|TRBD2|TRBJ2-1|many
CASSKGLAGGPRYEQFF
TGTGCCAGCAGTAAGGGACTAGCGGGAGGGCCTAGGTATGAGCAGTTCTTC
>TRBV11-2|TRBD2|TRBJ2-1|many
CASSLGGSGSVSNNEQFF
TGTGCCAGCAGCTTAGGGGGTAGCGGGAGCGTGTCCAACAATGAGCAGTTCTTC
>TRBV20-1|TRBD1|TRBJ1-6|-
CSARGTRDRGDSPLHF
TGCAGTGCTAGAGGAACCCGAGACAGGGGCGATTCACCCCTCCACTTT
>TRBV7-9|TRBD2|TRBJ2-1|many
CASSLEGSGAYNEQFF
TGTGCCAGCAGCTTAGAAGGTAGCGGGGCCTACAATGAGCAGTTCTTC
>TRBV9|-|TRBJ1-1|many
CASSPRTEGPNTEAFF
TGTGCCAGCAGCCCAAGGACAGAAGGGCCCAACACTGAAGCTTTCTTT
>TRBV27|TRBD1|TRBJ1-2|many
CASSANRGSGYTF
TGTGCCAGCAGTGCCAACAGGGGGAGCGGCTACACCTTC
>TRBV20-1|-|TRBJ2-7|few
CSARGQQEQYF
TGCAGTGCTAGAGGGCAGCAGGAGCAGTACTTC
>TRBV6-1|TRBD1|TRBJ2-1|many
CASSAWTGESYNEQFF
TGTGCCAGCAGCGCCTGGACAGGGGAATCCTACAATGAGCAGTTCTTC
>TRBV30|-|TRBJ1-1|many
CAWSPENTEAFF
TGTGCCTGGAGTCCCGAAAACACTGAAGCTTTCTTT
>TRBV7-9|TRBD1|TRBJ2-3|many
CASSFGGTGGTDTQYF
TGTGCCAGCAGCTTCGGCGGGACAGGGGGCACAGATACGCAGTATTTT